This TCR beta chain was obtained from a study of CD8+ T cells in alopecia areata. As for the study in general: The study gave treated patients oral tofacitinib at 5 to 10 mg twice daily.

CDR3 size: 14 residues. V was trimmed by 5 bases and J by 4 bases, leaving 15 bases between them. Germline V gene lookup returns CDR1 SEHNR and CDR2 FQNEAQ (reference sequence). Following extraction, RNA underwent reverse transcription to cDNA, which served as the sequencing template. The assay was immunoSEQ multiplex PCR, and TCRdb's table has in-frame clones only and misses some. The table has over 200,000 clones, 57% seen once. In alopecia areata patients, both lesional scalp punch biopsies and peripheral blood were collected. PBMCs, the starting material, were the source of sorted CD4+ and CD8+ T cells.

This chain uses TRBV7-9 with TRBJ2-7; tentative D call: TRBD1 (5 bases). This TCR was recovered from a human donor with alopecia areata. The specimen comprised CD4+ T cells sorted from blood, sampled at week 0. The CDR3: CASSGLGAGYEQYF. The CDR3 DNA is TGTGCCAGCAGCGGATTAGGGGCTGGGTACGAGCAGTACTTC.